These 29 T cell receptor beta chains were all obtained from the same sample, sequenced in a study of neurological immune-mediated disorders. TCRdb independently ran MiXCR on the 5' RACE reads; one entry per CDR3 protein. The data hold over 55,000 distinct CDR3 sequences, with over 8.5% observed a single time. Regarding time point: longitudinal time-point 1 (baseline). Sequenced input: PBMCs. The receptors were sampled from a male donor with HTLV-1-associated myelopathy (HAM/TSP).

This clonotype was counted many times. The V gene is TRBV4-3, the J gene TRBJ2-1; tentatively, D is TRBD1 or TRBD2 (5 bases each). The V and J ends lost 4 bases and 0 bases respectively, with 16 bases between them. Germline CDR1 reads LGHNA; CDR2 reads YSLEER. The CDR3 is made up of 17 amino acids. CDR3 loop: CASSLFTGTSSYNEQFF. The CDR3 DNA sequence: TGCGCCAGCAGCCTTTTCACCGGGACGAGCTCCTACAATGAGCAGTTCTTC.

This clonotype was detected many times. V gene TRBV20-1 combines with J gene TRBJ2-3, with TRBD2 matching over 10 bases. V was clipped by 0 bases and J by 4 bases; unmatched bases: 7. Germline V gene lookup returns CDR1 DFQATT and CDR2 SNEGSKA (reference sequence). The CDR3 loop spans 16 amino acids. CDR3 DNA sequence: TGCAGTGCTAGAGATTACAGCGGGGGGGCAGCAGATACGCAGTATTTT. Translated, it gives CSARDYSGGAADTQYF.

This clonotype was picked up many times. V gene TRBV10-3 combines with J gene TRBJ2-5, with D unresolved. Trimming shortened V by 0 bases and J by 5 bases, and 4 bases separated the two germline ends. Germline CDR1 is ENHRY and CDR2 is SYGVKD. CDR3 size: 12 residues. The CDR3 protein is CAISESGETQYF. The CDR3 coding sequence is TGTGCCATCAGTGAGTCAGGGGAGACCCAGTACTTC.

This clonotype was seen ten or more times. The CDR3 DNA sequence: TGCAGCGTTGGCTCGATTCAGGCGGGTGAAGCTTTCTTT. Amino acid sequence: CSVGSIQAGEAFF. This chain joins TRBV29-1 and TRBJ1-1; the D is unclear. V lost 4 bases to trimming and J lost 7 bases, with 16 bases between them. The CDR3 spans 13 residues. Germline values: CDR1 SQVTM, CDR2 ANQGSEA.

In this sample, this clonotype turned up a few times. This chain joins TRBV5-1 and TRBJ1-1; the match to TRBD1 covers 9 bases. The junction had 5 bases not matched to a gene; V was cut back by 4 bases and J by 4 bases. CDR1 and CDR2 from the germline V gene are SGHRS and YFSETQ. The CDR3 extends over 14 amino acids. CDR3 in DNA: TGCGCCAGCAGCCCACAGGGGGCCGGCACTGAAGCTTTCTTT. Its translation: CASSPQGAGTEAFF. Supplemented by reference TRBV5-1 and TRBJ1-1, the full variable domain reads KAGVTQTPRYLIKTRGQQVTLSCSPISGHRSVSWYQQTPGQGLQFLFEYFSETQRNKGNFPGRFSGRQFSNSRSEMNVSTLELGDSALYLCASSPQGAGTEAFFGQGTRLTVV.

This clonotype was picked up many times. V gene TRBV5-1 combines with J gene TRBJ1-2; TRBD1 matches at 9 bases. Germline V gene data show CDR1 as SGHRS and CDR2 as YFSETQ. This CDR3 has 14 residues. The V and J ends lost 3 bases and 4 bases, in that order; junction bases with no gene match: 4. CDR3 loop: CASSSGQGTYGYTF. CDR3 DNA: TGCGCCAGCAGCTCGGGACAGGGAACCTATGGCTACACCTTC.

This clonotype was observed many times. The chain uses TRBV20-1 and TRBJ2-7; 7 positions agree with TRBD2. The CDR3 sequence is 10 residues long. Per germline, CDR1 DFQATT and CDR2 SNEGSKA (reference sequence). J gave up 8 bases and V 5 bases, and 3 bases lay outside the gene matches. CDR3 protein: CSAGTTKQYF. Here the CDR3 DNA reads TGCAGTGCTGGGACTACGAAGCAGTACTTC.

In regard to this clonotype: A much bigger clone sits one base away, suggesting this may be a read error. The chain uses TRBV20-1 and TRBJ1-4; D ambiguous. V lost 3 bases, J lost 8 bases, and 13 bases lay in between. This CDR3 spans 13 amino acids. CDR1 and CDR2 from the germline V gene are DFQATT and SNEGSKA (reference sequence). The CDR3: CSARERMAEKLFF. The CDR3 bases are TGCAGTGCTAGGGAGAGGATGGCAGAAAAACTGTTTTTT.

This clonotype was counted many times. V is TRBV3-1 and J is TRBJ2-3; no firm D call. The CDR3 sequence is 14 residues long. In germline, CDR1 is LGHDT, CDR2 YNNKEL (reference sequence). The V and J ends lost 4 bases and 4 bases respectively, with 12 bases between them. CDR3 in amino acids: CASSPRVSADTQYF. The CDR3 nucleotides read TGTGCCAGCAGCCCCCGTGTGAGTGCAGATACGCAGTATTTT.

This clonotype was observed at least ten times. This chain joins TRBV7-8 and TRBJ1-5, with TRBD1 identical over 9 bases. The CDR3 has 15 residues. The junction had 5 bases not matched to a gene; V was cut back by 5 bases and J by 3 bases. Looked up from germline, CDR1 is SGHVS and CDR2 is FQNEAQ. The CDR3 protein is CASSAWTGDNQPQHF. In DNA, the CDR3 is TGTGCCAGCAGCGCCTGGACAGGGGACAATCAGCCCCAGCATTTT.

Within the sample, this clonotype is medium-sized. The rearrangement links TRBV15 to TRBJ1-5, with D hard to call. With 1 base removed from V and 8 bases from J, the gap between germline ends came to 15 bases. Germline loops: CDR1 LNHNV, CDR2 YYDKDF (reference sequence). This CDR3 comprises 15 residues. Here the CDR3 reads CATSRAPMGREPQHF. The DNA of the CDR3 is TGTGCCACCAGCAGAGCCCCGATGGGCAGAGAGCCCCAGCATTTT.

The table lists this clonotype with many counts. V is TRBV7-2 and J is TRBJ2-7; D not resolved. The ends were cut back, 1 base at V and 4 bases at J, with 8 bases in the middle. The CDR3 sequence is 13 residues long. The germline V gene encodes CDR1 SGHTA and CDR2 FQGNSA. The CDR3: CASSLVATYEQYF. CDR3 DNA sequence: TGTGCCAGCAGCTTAGTGGCTACATACGAGCAGTACTTC.

This clonotype was detected a few times. V usage is TRBV5-4 and J usage is TRBJ2-1; no reliable D call. In germline, CDR1 is SGHNT, CDR2 YYREEE (reference sequence). The CDR3 contains 12 residues. V shed 4 bases and J shed 8 bases, with 10 bases lying between them. This CDR3 reads CASSPVGYEQFF. CDR3 sequence (DNA): TGTGCCAGCAGCCCGGTGGGCTATGAGCAGTTCTTC.

A word on this clonotype: This may come from a read error, since a much larger clone is one base off. The V and J genes are TRBV6-2 or TRBV6-3 and TRBJ2-7, with TRBD2 identical over 9 bases. Germline CDR1 MNHEY, CDR2 SVGEGT. The CDR3 totals 14 residues. With 4 bases clipped from V and 5 bases from J, the junction kept 6 bases outside the gene matches. The CDR3 bases are TGTGCCAGCAGTTGCAAGCGGGGGGTTAACGAGCAGTACTTC. Its protein is CASSCKRGVNEQYF.

This clonotype was counted many times. The chain uses TRBV5-1 and TRBJ2-5; D is uncertain. With 2 bases removed from V and 2 bases from J, the gap between germline ends came to 13 bases. This CDR3 spans 15 amino acids. The germline V gene has CDR1 SGHRS and CDR2 YFSETQ. CDR3 loop: CASSLSAAWQETQYF. The CDR3, as DNA: TGCGCCAGCAGCTTATCGGCAGCCTGGCAAGAGACCCAGTACTTC.

V usage is TRBV20-1 and J usage is TRBJ1-1; TRBD1 aligns across 11 bases. The CDR3 is 15 residues long. Germline V gene data show CDR1 as DFQATT and CDR2 as SNEGSKA (reference sequence). Losses at the gene ends were 5 bases for V and 4 bases for J; bases not matched to a gene: 9. The CDR3: CSAYGTGGRVTEAFF. The DNA for the CDR3 is TGCAGTGCTTACGGGACAGGGGGTAGAGTCACTGAAGCTTTCTTT.

This clonotype was counted ten times or more. The chain employs TRBV5-1 and TRBJ2-7; 9 bases line up with TRBD2. Germline CDR1 SGHRS, CDR2 YFSETQ. The CDR3 extends over 13 amino acids. With 1 base clipped from V and 10 bases from J, the junction kept 6 bases outside the gene matches. The CDR3 nucleotides are TGCGCCAGCAGCTTGACCGGACTAGCGCAACAGTACTTC. Protein product: CASSLTGLAQQYF.

This clonotype was counted ten times or more. This chain connects TRBV20-1 to TRBJ2-7; TRBD2 matches at 11 bases. The CDR3 sequence is 15 residues long. V shed 0 bases, J shed 7 bases, and the junction held 8 bases outside the gene matches. In germline, CDR1 is DFQATT, CDR2 SNEGSKA (reference sequence). The CDR3 region is CSARDLAGGQREQYF. The CDR3 region has the DNA TGCAGTGCTAGAGATCTAGCGGGGGGACAAAGGGAGCAGTACTTC.

This clonotype was observed many times. This sequence joins TRBV5-1 and TRBJ1-1; possible D gene TRBD1, 6 bases. The CDR3 runs 14 residues. Trimming left V 2 bases short and J 1 base short, with 9 bases between. Germline V gene sequence: CDR1 SGHRS, CDR2 YFSETQ. The CDR3 DNA reads TGCGCCAGCAGCTTTAGGGACACGAACACTGAAGCTTTCTTT. Residues: CASSFRDTNTEAFF.

In its sample, this clonotype was seen many times. This chain connects TRBV24-1 to TRBJ2-5, with 9 bases aligning to TRBD1. CDR1 KGHDR and CDR2 SFDVKD come from the germline V gene. This CDR3 region has 15 residues. J lost 2 bases, V lost 5 bases, and 5 bases had no gene match. CDR3 bases: TGTGCCACCAGTGCCGTTGACAGGGGGCAAGAGACCCAGTACTTC. This translates into CATSAVDRGQETQYF.

This clonotype was observed many times. The rearrangement links TRBV20-1 to TRBJ2-5; D is unclear. This CDR3 comprises 13 residues. The V end was cut by 0 bases, the J end by 1 base, with 6 bases between. Germline assignment: CDR1 DFQATT and CDR2 SNEGSKA (reference sequence). The CDR3 DNA reads TGCAGTGCTAGAGAGGTACTCCAAGAGACCCAGTACTTC. It is translated as CSAREVLQETQYF.

The sample holds many counts of this clonotype. A read error may account for a junction end that differs from germline. The chain has TRBV19 and TRBJ1-2; D unresolved. The CDR3 length is 11 residues. CDR1 is LNHDA and CDR2 is SQIVND in the germline V gene (reference sequence). In DNA, the CDR3 is TGTGCCAGTAGGATTGACTACGGCTACACCTTC. It codes for CASRIDYGYTF. Full variable domain (outside the CDR3, taken from reference TRBV19 and TRBJ1-2): DGGITQSPKYLFRKEGQNVTLSCEQNLNHDAMYWYRQDPGQGLRLIYYSQIVNDFQKGDIAEGYSVSREKKESFPLTVTSAQKNPTAFYLCASRIDYGYTFGSGTRLTVV.

This sequence joins TRBV30 and TRBJ2-7; D not certain. The V end was cut by 3 bases, the J end by 5 bases, with 8 bases between. The germline V gene encodes CDR1 GTSNPN and CDR2 SVGIG (reference sequence). This CDR3 region has 11 residues. CDR3 nucleotides: TGTGCCTGGAGGTGGGTTAACGAGCAGTACTTC. Protein sequence: CAWRWVNEQYF.

This clonotype was observed many times. The chain uses TRBV29-1 and TRBJ1-1; TRBD1 aligns across 7 bases. Germline V CDR1 and CDR2: SQVTM, ANQGSEA. There are 13 residues in the CDR3. Trimming cost V 2 bases and J 5 bases; bases outside gene matches: 5. The CDR3 nucleotides read TGCAGCGTTGAATGGAGGGGGCGGACTGAAGCTTTCTTT. Its protein is CSVEWRGRTEAFF.

On this clonotype itself: Just one base apart from a much larger clone, this may be a read error. The chain links TRBV7-3 to TRBJ1-1; TRBD1 might be the D (5 bases). The CDR3 covers 13 residues. Per the germline V gene, CDR1 is SGHTA and CDR2 is FQGTGA. Trimming removed 4 bases from V and 4 bases from J, with 10 bases in between. CDR3 DNA sequence: TGTGCCAGCAGCTGCAGACAGAGCACTGAAGCTTTCTTT. The encoded protein is CASSCRQSTEAFF.

This clonotype was recorded a few times. V usage is TRBV5-5 and J usage is TRBJ2-5, with D possibly TRBD1 on 6 matching bases. V gave up 1 base and J gave up 5 bases, with 15 bases separating them. This CDR3 contains 15 residues. Per the germline V gene, CDR1 is SGHKS and CDR2 is YYEKEE (reference sequence). CDR3 amino acids: CASSLFLGGRETQYF. In DNA, the CDR3 is TGTGCCAGCAGCTTGTTTTTAGGGGGACGGGAGACCCAGTACTTC.

The V and J genes are TRBV15 and TRBJ2-7; 12 nucleotides match TRBD1. V trimming: 3 bases; J trimming: 6 bases; junction bases outside the gene matches: 3. CDR1 is LNHNV and CDR2 is YYDKDF in the germline V gene (reference sequence). CDR3 size: 14 residues. This CDR3 is CATSRGTGGGEQYF. CDR3 nucleotide sequence: TGTGCCACCAGCAGGGGGACAGGGGGCGGCGAGCAGTACTTC.

In the case of this clonotype: This may be a read error, as it is one base from a much larger clone. This chain links TRBV7-2 with TRBJ2-1; D unclear. Germline V gene sequence: CDR1 SGHTA, CDR2 FQGNSA. V shed 2 bases and J shed 8 bases, with 10 bases lying between them. The CDR3 consists of 13 residues. CDR3 in amino acids: CASSLRSNDEQFF. The DNA of the CDR3 is TGTGCCAGCAGCTTACGGTCAAACGATGAGCAGTTCTTC. The full variable domain, completed using reference TRBV7-2 and TRBJ2-1, is GAGVSQSPSNKVTEKGKDVELRCDPISGHTALYWYRQSLGQGLEFLIYFQGNSAPDKSGLPSDRFSAERTGGSVSTLTIQRTQQEDSAVYLCASSLRSNDEQFFGPGTRLTVL.

In its sample, this clonotype was seen many times. The chain links TRBV5-5 to TRBJ2-7; TRBD1 agrees at 9 bases. Germline V gene data show CDR1 as SGHKS and CDR2 as YYEKEE (reference sequence). V trimming: 3 bases; J trimming: 6 bases; junction bases outside the gene matches: 13. The CDR3 runs 16 residues. CDR3 sequence reads: CASSSIKGQGLSEQYF. CDR3 DNA sequence: TGTGCCAGCAGCTCAATAAAGGGACAGGGTTTATCCGAGCAGTACTTC. Full variable domain (missing parts from reference TRBV5-5 and TRBJ2-7): DAGVTQSPTHLIKTRGQQVTLRCSPISGHKSVSWYQQVLGQGPQFIFQYYEKEERGRGNFPDRFSARQFPNYSSELNVNALLLGDSALYLCASSSIKGQGLSEQYFGPGTRLTVT.